This T cell receptor beta chain was documented in a study of OX40 agonist ivuxolimab in advanced cancers. Study context: Ivuxolimab is an agonistic anti-OX40 (CD134) antibody, and patients were treated with it.

In the case of this clone: The antigen is unknown.

Study results and caveats: CD4+ T cells averaged fewer expanded clones than CD8+ T cells.

From germline, CDR1 is SGHNT and CDR2 YYREEE (reference sequence). The CDR3 contains 15 residues. V lost 1 base and J 7 bases, leaving 15 bases between the germline ends. Produced via immunoSEQ multiplex PCR; TCRdb's table is partial and in-frame only. The top ten hold roughly 2.1% of the sample, which has 74,000 or so clones, 85% seen once. The receptor was derived from an adult with an advanced solid tumor such as melanoma, head and neck, liver or kidney cancer. V usage is TRBV5-4 and J usage is TRBJ1-5, with D tentatively TRBD1 (6 bases). The sample here was CD4+ or CD8+ T cells sorted from blood, taken in a trial of the OX40 agonist ivuxolimab. Here the CDR3 reads CASSLMGGTEQPQHF. CDR3 in DNA: TGTGCCAGCAGCTTGATGGGGGGCACGGAGCAGCCCCAGCATTTT.